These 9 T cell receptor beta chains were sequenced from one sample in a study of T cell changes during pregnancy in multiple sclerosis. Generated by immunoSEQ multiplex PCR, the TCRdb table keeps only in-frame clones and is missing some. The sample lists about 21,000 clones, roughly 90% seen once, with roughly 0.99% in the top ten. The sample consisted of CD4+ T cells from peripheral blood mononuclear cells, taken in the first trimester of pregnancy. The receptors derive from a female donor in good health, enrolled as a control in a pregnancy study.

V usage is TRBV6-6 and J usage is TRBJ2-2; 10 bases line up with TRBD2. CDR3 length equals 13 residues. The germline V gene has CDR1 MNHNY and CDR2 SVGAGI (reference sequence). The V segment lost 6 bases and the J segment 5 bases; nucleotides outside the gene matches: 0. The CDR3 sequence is CASRLAGTGELFF. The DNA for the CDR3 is TGTGCCAGCAGACTAGCGGGAACCGGGGAGCTGTTTTTT.

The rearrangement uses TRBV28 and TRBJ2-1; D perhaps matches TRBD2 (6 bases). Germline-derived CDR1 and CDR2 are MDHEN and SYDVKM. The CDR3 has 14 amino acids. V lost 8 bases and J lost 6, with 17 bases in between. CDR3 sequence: CASGPGVVGNEQFF. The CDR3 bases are TGTGCCAGCGGTCCGGGAGTCGTAGGCAATGAGCAGTTCTTC.

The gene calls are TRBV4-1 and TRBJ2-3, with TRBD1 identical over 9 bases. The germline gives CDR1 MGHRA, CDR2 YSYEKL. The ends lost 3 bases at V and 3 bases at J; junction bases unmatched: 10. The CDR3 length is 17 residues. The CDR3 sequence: CASSQDSPGQGTDTQYF. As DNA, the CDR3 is TGCGCCAGCAGCCAGGACAGCCCGGGACAGGGTACAGATACGCAGTATTTT.

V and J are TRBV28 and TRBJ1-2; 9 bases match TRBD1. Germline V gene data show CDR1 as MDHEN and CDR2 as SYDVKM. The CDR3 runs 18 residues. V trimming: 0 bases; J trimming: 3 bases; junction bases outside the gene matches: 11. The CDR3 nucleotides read TGTGCCAGCAGTTTATGGGGCTCGTGGGACAGGGTGTACTATGGCTACACCTTC. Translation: CASSLWGSWDRVYYGYTF.

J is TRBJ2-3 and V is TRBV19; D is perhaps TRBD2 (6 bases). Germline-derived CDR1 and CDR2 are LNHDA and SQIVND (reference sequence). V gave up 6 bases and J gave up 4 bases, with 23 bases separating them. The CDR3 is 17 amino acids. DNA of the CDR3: TGTGCCAGTAGCCCGGAGGGAGGCCCCCGGAGTGCAGATACGCAGTATTTT. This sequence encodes CASSPEGGPRSADTQYF.

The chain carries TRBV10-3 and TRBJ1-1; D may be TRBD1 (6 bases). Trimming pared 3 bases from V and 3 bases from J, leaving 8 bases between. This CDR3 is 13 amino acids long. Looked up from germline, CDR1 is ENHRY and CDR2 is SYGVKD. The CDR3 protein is CAISDRGHTEAFF. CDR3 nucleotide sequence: TGTGCCATCAGTGACAGGGGCCACACTGAAGCTTTCTTT.

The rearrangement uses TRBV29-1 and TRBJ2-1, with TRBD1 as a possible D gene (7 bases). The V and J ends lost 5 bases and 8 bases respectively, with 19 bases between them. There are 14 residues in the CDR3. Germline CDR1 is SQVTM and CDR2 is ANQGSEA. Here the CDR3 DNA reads TGCAGCGTTTTTGGGCAGGGGGGCCTCGATGAGCAGTTCTTC. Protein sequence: CSVFGQGGLDEQFF.

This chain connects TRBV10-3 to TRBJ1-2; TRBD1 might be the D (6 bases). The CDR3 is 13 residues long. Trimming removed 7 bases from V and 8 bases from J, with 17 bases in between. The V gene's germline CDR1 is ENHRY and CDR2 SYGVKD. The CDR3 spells CAIKGGRGTGYTF. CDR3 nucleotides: TGTGCCATCAAAGGTGGCAGGGGAACGGGCTACACCTTC.

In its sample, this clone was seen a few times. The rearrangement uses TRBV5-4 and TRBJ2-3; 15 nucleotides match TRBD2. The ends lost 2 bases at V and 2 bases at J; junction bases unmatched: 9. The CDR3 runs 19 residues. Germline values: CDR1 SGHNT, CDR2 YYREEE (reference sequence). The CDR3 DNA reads TGTGCCAGCAGCTTCGAGGGACTAGCGGGGGGTTACTCCACAGATACGCAGTATTTT. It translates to CASSFEGLAGGYSTDTQYF.